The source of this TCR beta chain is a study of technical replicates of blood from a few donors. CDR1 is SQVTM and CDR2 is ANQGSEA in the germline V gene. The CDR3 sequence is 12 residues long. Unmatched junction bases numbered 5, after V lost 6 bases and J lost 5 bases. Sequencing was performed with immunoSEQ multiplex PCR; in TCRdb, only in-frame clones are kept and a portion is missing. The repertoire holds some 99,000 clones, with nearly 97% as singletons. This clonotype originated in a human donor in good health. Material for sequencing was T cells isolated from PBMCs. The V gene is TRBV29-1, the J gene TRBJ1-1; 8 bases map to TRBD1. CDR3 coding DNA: TGCAGCGTCGCAGGGGGCGAGACTGAAGCTTTCTTT. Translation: CSVAGGETEAFF.